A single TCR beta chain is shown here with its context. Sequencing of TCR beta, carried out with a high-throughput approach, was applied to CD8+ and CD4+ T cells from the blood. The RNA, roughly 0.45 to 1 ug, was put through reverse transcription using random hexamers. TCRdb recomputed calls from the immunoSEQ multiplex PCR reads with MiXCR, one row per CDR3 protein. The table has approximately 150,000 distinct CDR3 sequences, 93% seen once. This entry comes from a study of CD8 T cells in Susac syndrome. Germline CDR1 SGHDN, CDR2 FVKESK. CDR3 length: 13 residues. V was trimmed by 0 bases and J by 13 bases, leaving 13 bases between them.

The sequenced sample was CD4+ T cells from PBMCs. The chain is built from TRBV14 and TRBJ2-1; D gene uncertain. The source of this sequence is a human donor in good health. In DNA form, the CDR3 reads TGTGCCAGCAGCCAAGATTTCGGCTGGAAACAGTTCTTC. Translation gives CASSQDFGWKQFF.